Below, one T cell receptor beta chain is given with its context. Study processing details: Researchers report that nucleated cell counts were estimated from reference gene primer amplification. Assay: immunoSEQ multiplex PCR; the TCRdb copy retains only in-frame clones and omits some. V and J calls and clone size follow that table, whereas D and trimming were derived from the DNA. The data hold just over 75,000 clones, with 84% observed a single time. The data belong to a study of blood T cell repertoires in COVID-19. Study background: COVID-19 samples, acute and convalescent, were from the United States, Italy and Spain.

The CDR3 spans 15 residues. Germline values: CDR1 MNHEY, CDR2 SVGAGI. J gave up 1 base and V 6 bases, and 8 bases lay outside the gene matches. Sequenced sample: peripheral blood. This sequence joins TRBV6-5 and TRBJ1-2; 7 bases agree with TRBD1. The receptor's source is a man aged 50-60 years with acute or convalescent COVID-19. CDR3 nucleotides: TGTGCCAGCAGCCTCTCAGGGGGTGGTAACTATGGCTACACCTTC. Translation: CASSLSGGGNYGYTF.